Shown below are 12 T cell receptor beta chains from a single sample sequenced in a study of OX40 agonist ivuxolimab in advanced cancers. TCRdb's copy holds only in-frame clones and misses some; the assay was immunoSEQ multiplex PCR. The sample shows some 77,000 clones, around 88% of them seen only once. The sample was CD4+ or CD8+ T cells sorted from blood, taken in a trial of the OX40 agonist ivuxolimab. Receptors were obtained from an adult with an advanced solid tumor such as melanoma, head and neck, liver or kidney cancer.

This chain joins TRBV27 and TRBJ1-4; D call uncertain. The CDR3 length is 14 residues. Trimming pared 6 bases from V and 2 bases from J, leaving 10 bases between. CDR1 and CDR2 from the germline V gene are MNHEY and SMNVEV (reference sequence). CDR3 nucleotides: TGTGCCAGCAGACTCTCGGGGACTAATGAAAAACTGTTTTTT. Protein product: CASRLSGTNEKLFF.

As DNA, the CDR3 is TGCGCCAGCAGCTTGGATGGCGGGCTCGCGCCCCCCTACGAGCAGTACTTC. The encoded protein is CASSLDGGLAPPYEQYF. The chain links TRBV5-1 to TRBJ2-7; TRBD2 might be the D (5 bases). Germline V gene sequence: CDR1 SGHRS, CDR2 YFSETQ. This CDR3 is built from 17 residues. V shed 0 bases and J shed 2 bases, with 18 bases lying between them.

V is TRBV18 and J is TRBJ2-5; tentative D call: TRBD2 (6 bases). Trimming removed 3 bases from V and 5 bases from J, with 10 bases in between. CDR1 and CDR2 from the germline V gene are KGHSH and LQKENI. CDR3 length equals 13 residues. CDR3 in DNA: TGTGCCAGCTCACCTCGGAGGGTTGAGACCCAGTACTTC. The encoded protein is CASSPRRVETQYF. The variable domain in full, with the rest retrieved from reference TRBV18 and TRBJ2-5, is NAGVMQNPRHLVRRRGQEARLRCSPMKGHSHVYWYRQLPEEGLKFMVYLQKENIIDESGMPKERFSAEFPKEGPSILRIQQVVRGDSAAYFCASSPRRVETQYFGPGTRLLVL.

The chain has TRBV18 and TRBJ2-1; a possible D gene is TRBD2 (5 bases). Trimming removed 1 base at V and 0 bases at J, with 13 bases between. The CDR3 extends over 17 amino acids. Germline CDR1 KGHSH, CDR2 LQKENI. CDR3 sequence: CASSPLGSRSSYNEQFF. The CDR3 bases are TGTGCCAGCTCACCACTTGGGAGCAGAAGCTCCTACAATGAGCAGTTCTTC.

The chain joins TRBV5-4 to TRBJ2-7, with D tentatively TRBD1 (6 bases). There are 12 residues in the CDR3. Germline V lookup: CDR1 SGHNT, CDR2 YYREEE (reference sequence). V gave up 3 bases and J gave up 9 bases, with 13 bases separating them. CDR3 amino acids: CASSSTGVRQYF. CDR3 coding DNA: TGTGCCAGCAGCTCGACAGGCGTGAGGCAGTACTTC.

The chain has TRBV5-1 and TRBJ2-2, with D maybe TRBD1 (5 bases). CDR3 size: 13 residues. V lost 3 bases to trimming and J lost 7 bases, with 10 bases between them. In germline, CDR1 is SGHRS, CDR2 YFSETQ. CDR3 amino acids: CASSSDSGGELFF. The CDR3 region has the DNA TGCGCCAGCAGCTCAGACAGTGGCGGGGAGCTGTTTTTT. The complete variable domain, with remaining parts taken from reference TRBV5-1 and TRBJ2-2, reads KAGVTQTPRYLIKTRGQQVTLSCSPISGHRSVSWYQQTPGQGLQFLFEYFSETQRNKGNFPGRFSGRQFSNSRSEMNVSTLELGDSALYLCASSSDSGGELFFGEGSRLTVL.

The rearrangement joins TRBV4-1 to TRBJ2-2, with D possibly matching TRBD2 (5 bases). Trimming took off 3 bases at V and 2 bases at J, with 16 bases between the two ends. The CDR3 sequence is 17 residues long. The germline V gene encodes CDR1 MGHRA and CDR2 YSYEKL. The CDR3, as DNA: TGCGCCAGCAGCCAGCTTTTTAAGCGGAACAACACCGGGGAGCTGTTTTTT. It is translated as CASSQLFKRNNTGELFF.

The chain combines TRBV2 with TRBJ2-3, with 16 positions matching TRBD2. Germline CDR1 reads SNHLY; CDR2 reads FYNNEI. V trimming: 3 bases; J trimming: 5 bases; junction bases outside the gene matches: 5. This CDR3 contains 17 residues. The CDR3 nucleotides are TGTGCCAGCAGTGAGGGACTAGCGGGGGGGCCGAGAGATACGCAGTATTTT. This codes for CASSEGLAGGPRDTQYF.

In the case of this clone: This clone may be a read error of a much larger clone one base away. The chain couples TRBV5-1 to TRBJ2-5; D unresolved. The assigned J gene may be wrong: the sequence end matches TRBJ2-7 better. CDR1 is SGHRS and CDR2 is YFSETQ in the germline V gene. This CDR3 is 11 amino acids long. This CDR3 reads CASSSSYEQYF. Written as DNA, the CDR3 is TGCGCCAGCAGCTCATCCTACGAGCAGTACTTC.

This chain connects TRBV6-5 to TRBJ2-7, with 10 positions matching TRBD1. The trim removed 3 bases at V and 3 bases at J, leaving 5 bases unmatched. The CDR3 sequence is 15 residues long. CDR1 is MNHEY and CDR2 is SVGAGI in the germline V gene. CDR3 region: CASSYMDRGFYEQYF. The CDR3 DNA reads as TGTGCCAGCAGTTATATGGACAGGGGGTTCTACGAGCAGTACTTC.

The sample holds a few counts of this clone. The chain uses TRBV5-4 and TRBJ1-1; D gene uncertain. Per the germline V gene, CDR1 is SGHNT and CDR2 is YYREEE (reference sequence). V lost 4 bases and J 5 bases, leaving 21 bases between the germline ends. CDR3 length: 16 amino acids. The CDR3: CASSTPPVGERTEAFF. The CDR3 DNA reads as TGTGCCAGCAGCACACCCCCGGTGGGAGAAAGGACTGAAGCTTTCTTT.

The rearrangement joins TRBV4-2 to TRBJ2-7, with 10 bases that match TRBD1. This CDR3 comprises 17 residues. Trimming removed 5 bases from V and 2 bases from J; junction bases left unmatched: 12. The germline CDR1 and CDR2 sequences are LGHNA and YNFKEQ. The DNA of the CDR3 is TGTGCCAGCAGCTGGAAGCCCGGGACAGGGGACCCCTACGAGCAGTACTTC. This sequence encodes CASSWKPGTGDPYEQYF.